Each of the 17 T cell receptor beta chains below was sequenced from the same sample in a study of shared clonotypes between healthy human individuals. The repertoire was sequenced with immunoSEQ multiplex PCR; TCRdb's copy has only in-frame clones and lacks some. The sample contains about 2.3 million clones, 80% to 95% of which appear only once. The sample taken for sequencing was naive CD4+ T cells from PBMCs. This sample's subset: CD45RA+ positively selected. These receptors were taken from a man between 18 and 35 years old in good health. Some clones in this sample may be carry-over from other donors' samples.

The chain carries TRBV4-1 and TRBJ2-3; tentatively, D is TRBD1 or TRBD2 (5 bases each). The ends were cut back, 1 base at V and 4 bases at J, with 9 bases in the middle. CDR1 and CDR2 from the germline V gene are MGHRA and YSYEKL. This CDR3 contains 14 residues. DNA for the CDR3: TGCGCCAGCAGCCAAGGAGGGGCGGCAGATACGCAGTATTTT. Translation: CASSQGGAADTQYF.

The rearrangement uses TRBV11-2 and TRBJ1-4, with D perhaps matching TRBD1 (5 bases). Trimming stripped 5 bases from V and 0 bases from J, with 13 bases between. Germline lookup yields CDR1 SGHAT and CDR2 FQNNGV. The CDR3 is 16 amino acids. CDR3 sequence (DNA): TGTGCCAGCAGCCGGGCCAGCAGGGCAACTAATGAAAAACTGTTTTTT. This codes for CASSRASRATNEKLFF.

The genes are TRBV6-4 and TRBJ2-1, with D perhaps TRBD1 (6 bases). Trimming removed 5 bases at V and 5 bases at J, with 25 bases between. The CDR3 runs to 18 residues. CDR1 and CDR2 (germline): MRHNA, SNTAGT. CDR3 in amino acids: CASSILPQGFGRNNEQFF. The CDR3 DNA reads as TGTGCCAGCAGTATACTTCCACAGGGTTTCGGGCGAAACAATGAGCAGTTCTTC.

Turning to this clone: Other DNA sequences within the sample encode an identical CDR3. The genes are TRBV19 and TRBJ2-1; D uncertain. Germline V CDR1 and CDR2: LNHDA, SQIVND (reference sequence). This CDR3 comprises 15 residues. V was shortened by 1 base and J by 0 bases, with 7 bases between the two germline ends. DNA of the CDR3: TGTGCCAGTAGTATAGGAGTGAGCTCCTACAATGAGCAGTTCTTC. This gives the protein CASSIGVSSYNEQFF. The whole variable domain, filled in from reference TRBV19 and TRBJ2-1, reads DGGITQSPKYLFRKEGQNVTLSCEQNLNHDAMYWYRQDPGQGLRLIYYSQIVNDFQKGDIAEGYSVSREKKESFPLTVTSAQKNPTAFYLCASSIGVSSYNEQFFGPGTRLTVL.

The rearrangement uses TRBV9 and TRBJ2-6; TRBD1 matches 7 bases. The germline V gene encodes CDR1 SGDLS and CDR2 YYNGEE. J was trimmed by 3 bases and V by 6 bases; bases with no gene match: 12. This CDR3 has 17 residues. CDR3 nucleotide sequence: TGTGCCAGCACCGAGACGACAGGGATCGGTGGGGCCAACGTCCTGACTTTC. Translated: CASTETTGIGGANVLTF.

The rearrangement joins TRBV18 to TRBJ1-2; D unclear. The CDR3 sequence is 15 residues long. CDR1 is KGHSH and CDR2 is LQKENI in the germline V gene. With 0 bases removed from V and 4 bases from J, the gap between germline ends came to 12 bases. DNA of the CDR3: TGTGCCAGCTCACCACCGCGCGGGGAGGGCTATGGCTACACCTTC. Its translation is CASSPPRGEGYGYTF.

Concerning this clone: The same CDR3 is also encoded by other DNA sequences in this sample. The chain uses TRBV28 and TRBJ1-5; D uncertain. Germline V CDR1 and CDR2: MDHEN, SYDVKM. Trimming removed 2 bases from V and 0 bases from J, with 8 bases in between. The CDR3 sequence is 15 residues long. The CDR3 DNA follows: TGTGCCAGCAGTTTAGGTGGAAATAGCAATCAGCCCCAGCATTTT. Its translation: CASSLGGNSNQPQHF.

The chain recombines TRBV2 with TRBJ2-1; D gene ambiguous. Germline V lookup: CDR1 SNHLY, CDR2 FYNNEI. This CDR3 contains 13 residues. The V gene lost 4 bases and the J gene lost 5 bases, with 9 bases spanning the gap. CDR3 nucleotides: TGTGCCAGCAGTGGATTGCGGCACAATGAGCAGTTCTTC. Translated: CASSGLRHNEQFF. Based on the CDR3 plus reference TRBV2 and TRBJ2-1, the full variable domain is EPEVTQTPSHQVTQMGQEVILRCVPISNHLYFYWYRQILGQKVEFLVSFYNNEISEKSEIFDDQFSVERPDGSNFTLKIRSTKLEDSAMYFCASSGLRHNEQFFGPGTRLTVL.

The chain couples TRBV5-1 to TRBJ2-1; D gene ambiguous. V was shortened by 4 bases and J by 1 base, with 15 bases between the two germline ends. Germline lookup yields CDR1 SGHRS and CDR2 YFSETQ. The CDR3 has 16 amino acids. CDR3 DNA sequence: TGCGCCAGCAGCACGCCCCCTTATGGGTCCTACAATGAGCAGTTCTTC. Translation: CASSTPPYGSYNEQFF. Full variable domain (rest looked up from reference TRBV5-1 and TRBJ2-1): KAGVTQTPRYLIKTRGQQVTLSCSPISGHRSVSWYQQTPGQGLQFLFEYFSETQRNKGNFPGRFSGRQFSNSRSEMNVSTLELGDSALYLCASSTPPYGSYNEQFFGPGTRLTVL.

The chain has TRBV9 and TRBJ1-2, with 10 bases matching TRBD1. V was clipped by 4 bases and J by 6 bases; unmatched bases: 3. Per germline, CDR1 SGDLS and CDR2 YYNGEE. The CDR3 is 13 amino acids. The CDR3 loop reads CASSSTGGHGYTF. For the CDR3, the DNA is TGTGCCAGCAGCTCGACAGGGGGCCATGGCTACACCTTC.

The chain recombines TRBV6-5 with TRBJ2-5, with 9 nucleotides matching TRBD1. CDR1 MNHEY and CDR2 SVGAGI come from the germline V gene. V lost 6 bases and J lost 5; bases outside the gene matches: 10. This CDR3 spans 15 amino acids. DNA for the CDR3: TGTGCCAGCAGGAAACCCGGGACAGGGCGCGAGACCCAGTACTTC. Translating it yields CASRKPGTGRETQYF.

This rearrangement joins TRBV5-5 to TRBJ1-5; D unclear. The CDR3 has 16 residues. The V gene lost 1 base and the J gene lost 0 bases, with 11 bases spanning the gap. Germline V lookup: CDR1 SGHKS, CDR2 YYEKEE (reference sequence). In DNA, the CDR3 is TGTGCCAGCAGCTTGAGGCCCCCGCGTAGCAATCAGCCCCAGCATTTT. Its translation is CASSLRPPRSNQPQHF.

This chain connects TRBV30 to TRBJ1-2, with 7 bases identical to TRBD1. Germline V gene sequence: CDR1 GTSNPN, CDR2 SVGIG (reference sequence). The V and J ends lost 2 bases and 10 bases, in that order; junction bases with no gene match: 4. The CDR3 runs to 11 residues. CDR3 region: CAWSQGGTYTF. The CDR3 region has the DNA TGTGCCTGGAGTCAGGGGGGAACCTACACCTTC.

The genes are TRBV5-1 and TRBJ2-1, with 7 bases that match TRBD2. This CDR3 has 17 residues. Germline values: CDR1 SGHRS, CDR2 YFSETQ. The V and J ends lost 1 base and 3 bases, in that order; junction bases with no gene match: 10. In DNA, the CDR3 is TGCGCCAGCAGCTTGTTTGGCGCGGGAGATGTCTACAATGAGCAGTTCTTC. It yields the protein CASSLFGAGDVYNEQFF.

The chain has TRBV28 and TRBJ2-7; weak D call: TRBD1 (6 bases). Deletions cut 6 bases from V and 4 bases from J, with 19 bases between. The germline gives CDR1 MDHEN, CDR2 SYDVKM. This CDR3 has 15 residues. The CDR3 DNA reads as TGTGCCAGCAGCCTGCAAGGGGGTCTCAGTTACGAGCAGTACTTC. Translated: CASSLQGGLSYEQYF.

V usage is TRBV28 and J usage is TRBJ2-7; D is undetermined. Per germline, CDR1 MDHEN and CDR2 SYDVKM. CDR3 length equals 15 residues. Trimming pared 6 bases from V and 4 bases from J, leaving 19 bases between. DNA for the CDR3: TGTGCCAGCAGCCCCGCTGTGGTAGGGAAGTACGAGCAGTACTTC. Protein sequence: CASSPAVVGKYEQYF.

The CDR3 protein is CASSPTSKAYEQYF. The CDR3 DNA follows: TGCGCCAGCAGCCCAACAAGTAAAGCCTACGAGCAGTACTTC. The chain has TRBV5-1 and TRBJ2-7; D remains unclear. The CDR3 loop spans 14 amino acids. Germline V lookup: CDR1 SGHRS, CDR2 YFSETQ. The germline V and J ends were trimmed by 4 bases and 2 bases, with 13 bases remaining between them. Full variable domain (rest looked up from reference TRBV5-1 and TRBJ2-7): KAGVTQTPRYLIKTRGQQVTLSCSPISGHRSVSWYQQTPGQGLQFLFEYFSETQRNKGNFPGRFSGRQFSNSRSEMNVSTLELGDSALYLCASSPTSKAYEQYFGPGTRLTVT.